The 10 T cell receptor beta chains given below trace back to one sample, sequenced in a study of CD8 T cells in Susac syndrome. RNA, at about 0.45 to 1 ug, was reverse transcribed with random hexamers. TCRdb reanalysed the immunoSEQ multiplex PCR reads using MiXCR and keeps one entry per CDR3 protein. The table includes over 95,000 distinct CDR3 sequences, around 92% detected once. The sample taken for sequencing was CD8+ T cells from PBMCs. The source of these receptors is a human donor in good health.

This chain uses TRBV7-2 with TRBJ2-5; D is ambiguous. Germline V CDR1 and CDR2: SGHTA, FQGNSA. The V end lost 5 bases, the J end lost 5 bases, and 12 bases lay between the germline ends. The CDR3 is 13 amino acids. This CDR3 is CASSRAEWETQYF. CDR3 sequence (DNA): TGTGCCAGCAGCCGCGCGGAGTGGGAGACCCAGTACTTC.

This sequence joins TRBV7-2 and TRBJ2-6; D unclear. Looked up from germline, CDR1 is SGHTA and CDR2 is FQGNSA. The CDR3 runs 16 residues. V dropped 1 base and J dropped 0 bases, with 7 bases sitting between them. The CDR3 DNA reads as TGTGCCAGCAGCTTAGTTGGAGCCTCTGGGGCCAACGTCCTGACTTTC. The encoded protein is CASSLVGASGANVLTF.

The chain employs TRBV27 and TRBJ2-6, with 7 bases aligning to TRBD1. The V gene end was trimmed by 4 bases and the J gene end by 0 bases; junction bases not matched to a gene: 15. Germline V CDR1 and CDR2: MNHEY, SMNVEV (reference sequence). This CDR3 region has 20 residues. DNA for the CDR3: TGTGCCAGCAGTTCCCGCCTGGGCAGGGGGTACTCCTCTGGGGCCAACGTCCTGACTTTC. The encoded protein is CASSSRLGRGYSSGANVLTF.

The CDR3 is CASSSGRQALNEKLFF. The CDR3 DNA is TGTGCCAGCAGCTCTGGGCGACAGGCCCTAAATGAAAAACTGTTTTTT. This chain joins TRBV5-4 and TRBJ1-4; TRBD1 is a possible D gene (6 bases). V was cut by 3 bases and J by 5 bases, with 17 bases left in between. Per the germline V gene, CDR1 is SGHNT and CDR2 is YYREEE (reference sequence). This CDR3 is 16 amino acids long.

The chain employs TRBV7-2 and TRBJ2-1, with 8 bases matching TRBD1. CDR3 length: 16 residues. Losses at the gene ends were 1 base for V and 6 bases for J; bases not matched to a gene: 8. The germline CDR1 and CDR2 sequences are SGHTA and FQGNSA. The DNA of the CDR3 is TGTGCCAGCAGCTTAGAGCAGGGGGCACTTGGCAATGAGCAGTTCTTC. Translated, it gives CASSLEQGALGNEQFF.

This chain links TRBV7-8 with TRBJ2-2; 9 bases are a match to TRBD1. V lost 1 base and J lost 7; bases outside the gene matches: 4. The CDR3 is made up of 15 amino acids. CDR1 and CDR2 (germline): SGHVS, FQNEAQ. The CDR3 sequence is CASSLVGQGFGELFF. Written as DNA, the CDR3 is TGTGCCAGCAGCTTAGTAGGACAGGGGTTCGGGGAGCTGTTTTTT.

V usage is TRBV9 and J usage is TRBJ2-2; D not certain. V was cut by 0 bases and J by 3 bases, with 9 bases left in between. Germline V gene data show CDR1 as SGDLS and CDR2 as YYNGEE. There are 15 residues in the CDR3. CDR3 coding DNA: TGTGCCAGCAGCGTAGGCCCAGGCGACACCGGGGAGCTGTTTTTT. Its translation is CASSVGPGDTGELFF.

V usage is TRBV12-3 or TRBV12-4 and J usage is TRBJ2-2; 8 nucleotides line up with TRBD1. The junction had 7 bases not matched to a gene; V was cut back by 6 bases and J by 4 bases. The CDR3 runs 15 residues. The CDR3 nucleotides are TGTGCCAGCAGGACCGGGACAGGCTTCACCGGGGAGCTGTTTTTT. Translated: CASRTGTGFTGELFF.

Here the CDR3 reads CAWSVGRGGEAFF. The CDR3 DNA is TGTGCCTGGAGTGTCGGCCGGGGTGGTGAAGCTTTCTTT. The V and J genes are TRBV30 and TRBJ1-1; D remains ambiguous. V lost 0 bases to trimming and J lost 7 bases, with 12 bases between them. The CDR3 loop spans 13 amino acids. Germline V CDR1 and CDR2: GTSNPN, SVGIG (reference sequence).

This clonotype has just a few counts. The CDR3 nucleotides read TGTGCCAGCAGTTACGACCAGGGGCAGAGCTCCTACGAGCAGTACTTC. Encoded protein: CASSYDQGQSSYEQYF. V and J are TRBV6-2 or TRBV6-3 and TRBJ2-7, with a weak D call TRBD1 (6 bases). Germline lookup yields CDR1 MNHEY and CDR2 SVGEGT. The germline V and J ends were trimmed by 2 bases and 0 bases, with 14 bases remaining between them. This CDR3 is built from 16 residues.